The 27 T cell receptor beta chains in this list originate from one sample, sequenced in a study of graft-versus-host responses after intestinal transplantation. Their antigen targets remain unknown. Assay: immunoSEQ multiplex PCR; the TCRdb copy retains only in-frame clones and omits some. This table holds 80,000 to 95,000 clones, 88% found once. The source was unstimulated CD4+ T cells sorted from spleen or lymph node cells, collected before transplant. Receptors originate from a human donor who was the organ donor for an intestinal transplant.

The chain joins TRBV13 to TRBJ2-7; TRBD2 might be the D (5 bases). V dropped 2 bases and J dropped 0 bases, with 14 bases sitting between them. There are 16 residues in the CDR3. From germline, CDR1 is PRHDT and CDR2 FYEKMQ (reference sequence). CDR3 region: CASSLRPAASSYEQYF. Here the CDR3 DNA reads TGTGCCAGCAGCTTACGGCCAGCGGCGAGCTCCTACGAGCAGTACTTC. Full variable domain (missing parts from reference TRBV13 and TRBJ2-7): AAGVIQSPRHLIKEKRETATLKCYPIPRHDTVYWYQQGPGQDPQFLISFYEKMQSDKGSIPDRFSAQQFSDYHSELNMSSLELGDSALYFCASSLRPAASSYEQYFGPGTRLTVT.

The rearrangement uses TRBV30 and TRBJ2-7, with 7 positions matching TRBD1. J lost 5 bases, V lost 4 bases, and 20 bases had no gene match. The length of the CDR3 is 17 residues. Germline V gene data show CDR1 as GTSNPN and CDR2 as SVGIG (reference sequence). CDR3 in amino acids: CAWKGEQGNSWGHEQYF. The CDR3, as DNA: TGTGCCTGGAAGGGGGAACAGGGGAACTCATGGGGACACGAGCAGTACTTC.

The chain combines TRBV4-2 with TRBJ2-1; D perhaps matches TRBD2 (6 bases). Germline-derived CDR1 and CDR2 are LGHNA and YNFKEQ. The CDR3 is made up of 17 amino acids. V dropped 0 bases and J dropped 0 bases, with 12 bases sitting between them. CDR3 region: CASSQDPRGSSYNEQFF. The CDR3 DNA sequence: TGTGCCAGCAGCCAAGACCCTCGGGGGAGCTCCTACAATGAGCAGTTCTTC.

This clone was detected a few times. The rearrangement links TRBV6-1 to TRBJ2-7; the match to TRBD1 covers 8 bases. CDR3 length: 14 amino acids. From germline, CDR1 is MNHNS and CDR2 SASEGT. Trimming removed 11 bases from V and 0 bases from J; junction bases left unmatched: 9. CDR3 nucleotide sequence: TGTGCCGCGGCCTGGACAGGGAGCTCCTACGAGCAGTACTTC. Translating it yields CAAAWTGSSYEQYF.

This chain connects TRBV11-1 to TRBJ1-1; D is unresolved. CDR3 length: 16 amino acids. CDR1 and CDR2 (germline): SGHAT, FQDESV (reference sequence). V lost 5 bases to trimming and J lost 5 bases, with 21 bases between them. For the CDR3, the DNA is TGTGCCAGCAGCGAGAAGTACAGTTCCTATAAGACTGAAGCTTTCTTT. Its translation: CASSEKYSSYKTEAFF.

The chain has TRBV5-4 and TRBJ2-7; maybe TRBD2 (6 bases). This CDR3 has 16 residues. The germline V gene encodes CDR1 SGHNT and CDR2 YYREEE (reference sequence). Trimming removed 9 bases from V and 5 bases from J, with 27 bases in between. The CDR3 sequence is CATRLRRAGSGDEQYF. The DNA for the CDR3 is TGTGCCACCCGCTTAAGGAGGGCCGGGAGTGGCGACGAGCAGTACTTC.

The chain has TRBV15 and TRBJ2-5; D unresolved. The CDR3 covers 16 residues. The germline V gene encodes CDR1 LNHNV and CDR2 YYDKDF (reference sequence). V dropped 5 bases and J dropped 0 bases, with 16 bases sitting between them. The CDR3 region is CATSLTLTEYQETQYF. In DNA form, the CDR3 reads TGTGCCACCAGCCTTACCCTGACGGAGTACCAAGAGACCCAGTACTTC.

This chain joins TRBV6-1 and TRBJ2-4; 9 positions agree with TRBD2. Germline trimming cut 0 bases from V and 4 bases from J; bases unmatched to any gene: 1. Germline values: CDR1 MNHNS, CDR2 SASEGT. The CDR3 consists of 15 residues. The CDR3 coding sequence is TGTGCCAGCAGTGAAGCGACTAGCGGTAAAAACATTCAGTACTTC. Translated, it gives CASSEATSGKNIQYF.

The chain links TRBV6-5 to TRBJ1-5; D not certain. V lost 6 bases, J lost 5 bases, and 11 bases lay in between. Germline V gene sequence: CDR1 MNHEY, CDR2 SVGAGI. This CDR3 has 13 amino acids. In nucleotides, the CDR3 is TGTGCCAGCAGCCGCAAGCGGGATCAGCCCCAGCATTTT. This codes for CASSRKRDQPQHF.

The J gene is TRBJ2-7, the V gene TRBV30; D perhaps matches TRBD1 (7 bases). Germline V gene sequence: CDR1 GTSNPN, CDR2 SVGIG (reference sequence). The CDR3 sequence is 14 residues long. V lost 2 bases, J lost 7 bases, and 18 bases lay in between. Here the CDR3 DNA reads TGTGCCTGGAGTCAGGGGTCAGGGGGGTGGGAGCAGTACTTC. Its protein is CAWSQGSGGWEQYF.

CDR3 amino acids: CASSLTGQPYNSPLHF. CDR3 nucleotides: TGCGCCAGCAGCCTAACCGGACAGCCCTATAATTCACCCCTCCACTTT. The chain joins TRBV5-1 to TRBJ1-6; D is possibly TRBD1 (6 bases). Germline-derived CDR1 and CDR2 are SGHRS and YFSETQ. The CDR3 runs to 16 residues. V dropped 4 bases and J dropped 2 bases, with 13 bases sitting between them.

The CDR3 DNA sequence: TGTGCCAGTAGTATCCCTAGCAGGGGAGCAGATACGCAGTATTTT. Its protein product is CASSIPSRGADTQYF. The J gene is TRBJ2-3, the V gene TRBV19; maybe TRBD1 (6 bases). V dropped 3 bases and J dropped 4 bases, with 14 bases sitting between them. Germline V gives CDR1 LNHDA, CDR2 SQIVND (reference sequence). This CDR3 region has 15 residues.

J is TRBJ2-7 and V is TRBV27; possible D gene TRBD2, 7 bases. The germline V gene has CDR1 MNHEY and CDR2 SMNVEV (reference sequence). This CDR3 comprises 14 residues. V lost 0 bases, J lost 7 bases, and 13 bases lay in between. DNA of the CDR3: TGTGCCAGCAGTTTATCGAGGGGGGGGGAGGAGCAGTACTTC. Residues: CASSLSRGGEEQYF.

V usage is TRBV6-1 and J usage is TRBJ2-5; TRBD2 matches 7 bases. The V segment lost 4 bases and the J segment 4 bases; nucleotides outside the gene matches: 6. This CDR3 region has 14 residues. CDR1 is MNHNS, CDR2 SASEGT, per germline. As DNA, the CDR3 is TGTGCCAGCAGTGTTTTGCCGGGAGGAGAGACCCAGTACTTC. Translation gives CASSVLPGGETQYF.

The CDR3 here is CASSPGGGDTQYF. CDR3 DNA sequence: TGTGCCAGCTCACCAGGGGGCGGCGATACGCAGTATTTT. This sequence joins TRBV18 and TRBJ2-3, with a possible D match to TRBD1 (6 bases). Germline V lookup: CDR1 KGHSH, CDR2 LQKENI. The CDR3 loop spans 13 amino acids. Trimming took off 2 bases at V and 6 bases at J, with 9 bases between the two ends.

The J gene is TRBJ1-1, the V gene TRBV7-8; the D is unclear. The ends were cut back, 7 bases at V and 1 base at J, with 16 bases in the middle. The CDR3 has 15 amino acids. The V gene's germline CDR1 is SGHVS and CDR2 FQNEAQ. The CDR3 coding sequence is TGTGCCAGCAACCAGGTTGAGCGGGGGAACACTGAAGCTTTCTTT. This gives the protein CASNQVERGNTEAFF.

CDR3 protein: CASSQNTGATAETQYF. The CDR3 DNA reads as TGCGCCAGCAGCCAAAACACAGGGGCAACAGCGGAGACCCAGTACTTC. The gene calls are TRBV4-1 and TRBJ2-5; TRBD1 aligns across 7 bases. Germline V gives CDR1 MGHRA, CDR2 YSYEKL. The trim removed 2 bases at V and 5 bases at J, leaving 11 bases unmatched. There are 16 residues in the CDR3.

V gene TRBV1 combines with J gene TRBJ2-5; TRBD2, as called in the table, went unchecked against the DNA. TRBV1 is assigned pseudogene status. The CDR3 extends over 17 amino acids. The chain's CDR3 is CTSSQATERGDQETQYF. The CDR3 DNA is TGCACCAGCAGCCAAGCCACCGAGCGGGGGGACCAAGAGACCCAGTACTTC.

This chain links TRBV9 with TRBJ1-3, with 8 bases lining up with TRBD1. CDR1 and CDR2 from the germline V gene are SGDLS and YYNGEE. This CDR3 contains 17 residues. V gave up 2 bases and J gave up 3 bases; unmatched junction bases: 10. CDR3 in DNA: TGTGCCAGCAGCGTTGAACCTACCGGGACAGGTGGAAACACCATATATTTT. Protein: CASSVEPTGTGGNTIYF.

CDR3 region: CASSRTGEKLFF. CDR3 DNA sequence: TGTGCCAGCAGCCGGACAGGCGAAAAACTGTTTTTT. The V call is TRBV4-2, the J call TRBJ1-4; 7 bases are shared with TRBD1. CDR1 LGHNA and CDR2 YNFKEQ come from the germline V gene. The CDR3 extends over 12 amino acids. V lost 4 bases, J lost 8 bases, and 1 base stayed unmatched.

The rearrangement links TRBV4-3 to TRBJ1-1; the D gene is possibly TRBD1 (5 bases). Germline assignment: CDR1 LGHNA and CDR2 YSLEER. The ends were cut back, 3 bases at V and 1 base at J, with 9 bases in the middle. This CDR3 spans 14 amino acids. This CDR3 reads CASSQPDRNTEAFF. The CDR3 DNA follows: TGCGCCAGCAGCCAGCCAGACAGGAACACTGAAGCTTTCTTT.

This chain links TRBV6-1 with TRBJ1-1, with 7 bases identical to TRBD1. In germline, CDR1 is MNHNS, CDR2 SASEGT. J gave up 0 bases and V 6 bases, and 7 bases lay outside the gene matches. The CDR3 spans 15 residues. CDR3 residues: CASRVYRGLNTEAFF. The CDR3 nucleotides read TGTGCCAGCAGGGTTTACAGGGGACTGAACACTGAAGCTTTCTTT.

The chain couples TRBV2 to TRBJ2-7; 15 bases are shared with TRBD2. Looked up from germline, CDR1 is SNHLY and CDR2 is FYNNEI. This CDR3 spans 16 amino acids. V lost 9 bases and J lost 6; bases outside the gene matches: 12. CDR3 loop: CASRTSGRAFPLEQYF. CDR3 nucleotides: TGTGCCAGTCGGACTAGCGGGAGGGCATTCCCTCTCGAGCAGTACTTC.

This clone came up a few times. The rearrangement uses TRBV25-1 and TRBJ1-4; D unresolved. V was pared by 9 bases and J by 8 bases, with 7 bases between. This CDR3 region has 10 residues. Per the germline V gene, CDR1 is MGHDK and CDR2 is SYGVNS. The CDR3 loop is CASRGEKLFF. The CDR3 bases are TGTGCCAGTCGAGGGGAAAAACTGTTTTTT.

The chain employs TRBV7-2 and TRBJ2-3, with 13 bases aligning to TRBD2. Per germline, CDR1 SGHTA and CDR2 FQGNSA. This CDR3 is built from 16 residues. The V segment lost 5 bases and the J segment 6 bases; nucleotides outside the gene matches: 8. CDR3 sequence (DNA): TGTGCCAGCAGCCTAAGGACTAGCGGGAGTTGGGATACGCAGTATTTT. Its translation: CASSLRTSGSWDTQYF.

The chain employs TRBV5-4 and TRBJ2-7, with 7 nucleotides matching TRBD2. The V and J ends lost 0 bases and 3 bases, in that order; junction bases with no gene match: 6. Germline V CDR1 and CDR2: SGHNT, YYREEE (reference sequence). This CDR3 contains 15 residues. In DNA form, the CDR3 reads TGTGCCAGCAGCTTGGATAGGGGCGGGGGCTACGAGCAGTACTTC. Translation: CASSLDRGGGYEQYF. Complete variable domain (other parts from reference TRBV5-4 and TRBJ2-7): ETGVTQSPTHLIKTRGQQVTLRCSSQSGHNTVSWYQQALGQGPQFIFQYYREEENGRGNFPPRFSGLQFPNYSSELNVNALELDDSALYLCASSLDRGGGYEQYFGPGTRLTVT.

This sequence joins TRBV5-1 and TRBJ1-2; D is uncertain. V dropped 3 bases and J dropped 1 base, with 7 bases sitting between them. The CDR3 has 13 residues. Looked up from germline, CDR1 is SGHRS and CDR2 is YFSETQ. This chain's CDR3 is CASSSDINYGYTF. The CDR3 DNA reads as TGCGCCAGCAGCTCCGACATTAACTATGGCTACACCTTC.